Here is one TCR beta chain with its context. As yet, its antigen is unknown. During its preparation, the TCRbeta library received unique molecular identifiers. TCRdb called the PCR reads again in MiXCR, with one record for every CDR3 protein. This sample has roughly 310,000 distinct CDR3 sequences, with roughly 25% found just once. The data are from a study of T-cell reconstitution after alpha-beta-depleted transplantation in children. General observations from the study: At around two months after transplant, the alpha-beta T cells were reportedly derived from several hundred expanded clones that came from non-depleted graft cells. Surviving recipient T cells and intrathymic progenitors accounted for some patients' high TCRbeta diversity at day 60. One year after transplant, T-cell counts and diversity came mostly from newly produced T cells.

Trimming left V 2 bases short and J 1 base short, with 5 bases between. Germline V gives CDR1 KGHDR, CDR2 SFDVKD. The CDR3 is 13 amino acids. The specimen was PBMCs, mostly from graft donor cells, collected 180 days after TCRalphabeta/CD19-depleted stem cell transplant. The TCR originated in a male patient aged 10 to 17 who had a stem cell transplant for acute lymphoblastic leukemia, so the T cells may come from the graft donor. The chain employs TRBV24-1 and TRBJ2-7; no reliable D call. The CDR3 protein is CATSDYSSYEQYF. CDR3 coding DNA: TGTGCCACCAGTGATTATTCGTCCTACGAGCAGTACTTC.